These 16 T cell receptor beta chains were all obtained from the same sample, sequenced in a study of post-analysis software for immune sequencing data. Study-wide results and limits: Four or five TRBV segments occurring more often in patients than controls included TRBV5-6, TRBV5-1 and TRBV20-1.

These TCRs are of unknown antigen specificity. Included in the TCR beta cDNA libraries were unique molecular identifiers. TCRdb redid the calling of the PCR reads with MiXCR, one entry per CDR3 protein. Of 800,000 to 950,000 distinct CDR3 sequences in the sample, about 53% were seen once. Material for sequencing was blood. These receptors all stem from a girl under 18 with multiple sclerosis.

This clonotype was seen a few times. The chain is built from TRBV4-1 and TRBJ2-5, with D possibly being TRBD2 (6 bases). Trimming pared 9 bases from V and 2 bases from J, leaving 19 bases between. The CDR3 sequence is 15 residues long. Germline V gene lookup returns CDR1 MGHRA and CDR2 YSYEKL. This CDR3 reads CARRRGEAGQETQYF. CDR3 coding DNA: TGCGCCAGGAGACGTGGGGAGGCGGGACAAGAGACCCAGTACTTC.

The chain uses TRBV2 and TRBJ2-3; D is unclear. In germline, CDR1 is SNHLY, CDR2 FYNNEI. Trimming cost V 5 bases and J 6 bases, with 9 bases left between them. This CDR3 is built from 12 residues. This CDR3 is CASSFDWDTQYF. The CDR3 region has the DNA TGTGCCAGCAGTTTTGACTGGGATACGCAGTATTTT.

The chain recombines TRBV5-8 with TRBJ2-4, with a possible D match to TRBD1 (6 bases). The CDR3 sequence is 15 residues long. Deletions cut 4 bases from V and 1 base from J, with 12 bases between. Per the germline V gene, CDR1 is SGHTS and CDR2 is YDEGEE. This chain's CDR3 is CASSLQGKAKNIQYF. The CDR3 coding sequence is TGTGCCAGCAGCCTTCAGGGGAAGGCCAAAAACATTCAGTACTTC.

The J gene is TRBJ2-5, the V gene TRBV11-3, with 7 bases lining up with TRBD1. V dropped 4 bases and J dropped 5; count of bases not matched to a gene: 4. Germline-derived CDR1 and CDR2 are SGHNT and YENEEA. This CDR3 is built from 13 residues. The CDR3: CASSSGQEETQYF. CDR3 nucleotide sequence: TGTGCCAGCAGCTCCGGACAGGAGGAGACCCAGTACTTC.

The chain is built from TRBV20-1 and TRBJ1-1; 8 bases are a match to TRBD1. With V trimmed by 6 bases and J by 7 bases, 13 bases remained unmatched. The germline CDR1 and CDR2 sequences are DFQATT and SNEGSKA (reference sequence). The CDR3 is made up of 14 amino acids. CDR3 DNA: TGCAGTGCGAGGGGACAGGTCGCTTTTAGTGAAGCTTTCTTT. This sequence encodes CSARGQVAFSEAFF.

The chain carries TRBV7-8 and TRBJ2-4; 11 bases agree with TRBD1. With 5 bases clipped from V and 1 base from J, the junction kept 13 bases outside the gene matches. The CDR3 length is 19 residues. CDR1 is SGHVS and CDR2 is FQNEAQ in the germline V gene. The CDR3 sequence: CASSRRGQGVRGAKNIQYF. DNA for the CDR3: TGTGCCAGCAGCCGCCGGGGACAGGGGGTTCGAGGGGCCAAAAACATTCAGTACTTC.

CDR3 amino acids: CASSTSPGVLRGYTF. CDR3 sequence (DNA): TGCGCCAGCAGCACAAGCCCAGGGGTGCTTCGGGGCTACACCTTC. The rearrangement uses TRBV5-1 and TRBJ1-2, with D possibly matching TRBD1 (6 bases). The V and J ends lost 4 bases and 8 bases respectively, with 21 bases between them. CDR1 is SGHRS and CDR2 is YFSETQ in the germline V gene. This CDR3 has 15 amino acids.

CDR3 in amino acids: CASSPTGREQFF. The CDR3 nucleotides are TGTGCCAGCAGCCCGACAGGGAGAGAGCAGTTCTTC. The rearrangement uses TRBV7-2 and TRBJ2-1, with TRBD1 identical over 7 bases. Trimming cost V 5 bases and J 10 bases; bases outside gene matches: 5. Germline V gene sequence: CDR1 SGHTA, CDR2 FQGNSA. This CDR3 comprises 12 residues.

The CDR3 nucleotides read TGTGCCAGCAGCCCCGCGATAAAGGTCAAGGGGAATGAGCAGTTCTTC. Amino acids: CASSPAIKVKGNEQFF. The chain uses TRBV7-6 and TRBJ2-1; maybe TRBD1 (5 bases). The CDR3 covers 16 residues. With 5 bases removed from V and 7 bases from J, the gap between germline ends came to 21 bases. Germline lookup yields CDR1 SGHVS and CDR2 FNYEAQ. Variable domain in full (rest from reference TRBV7-6 and TRBJ2-1): GAGVSQSPRYKVTKRGQDVALRCDPISGHVSLYWYRQALGQGPEFLTYFNYEAQQDKSGLPNDRFSAERPEGSISTLTIQRTEQRDSAMYRCASSPAIKVKGNEQFFGPGTRLTVL.

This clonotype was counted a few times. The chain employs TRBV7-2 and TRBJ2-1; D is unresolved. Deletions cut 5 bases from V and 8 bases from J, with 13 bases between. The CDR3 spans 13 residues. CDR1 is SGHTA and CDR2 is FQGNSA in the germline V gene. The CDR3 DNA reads TGTGCCAGCAGCCGGTTGGGGATCTATGAGCAGTTCTTC. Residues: CASSRLGIYEQFF.

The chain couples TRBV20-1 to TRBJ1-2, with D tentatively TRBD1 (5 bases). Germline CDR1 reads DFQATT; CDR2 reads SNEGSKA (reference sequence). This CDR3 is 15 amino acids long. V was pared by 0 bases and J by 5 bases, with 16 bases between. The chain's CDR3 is CSARDGGTGRYGYTF. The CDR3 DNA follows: TGCAGTGCTAGAGATGGGGGGACGGGGAGATATGGCTACACCTTC.

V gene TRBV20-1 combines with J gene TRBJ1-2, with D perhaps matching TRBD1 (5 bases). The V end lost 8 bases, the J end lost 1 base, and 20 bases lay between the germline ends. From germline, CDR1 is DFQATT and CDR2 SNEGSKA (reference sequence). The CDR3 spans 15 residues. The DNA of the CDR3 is TGCAGTCCCCAAGTTCGGGGCCGCGTTAACTATGGCTACACCTTC. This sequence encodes CSPQVRGRVNYGYTF.

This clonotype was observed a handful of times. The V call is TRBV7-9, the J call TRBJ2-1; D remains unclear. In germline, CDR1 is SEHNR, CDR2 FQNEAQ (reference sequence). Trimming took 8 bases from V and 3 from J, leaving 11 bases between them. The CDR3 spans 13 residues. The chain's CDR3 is CASSRGVYNEQFF. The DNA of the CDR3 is TGTGCCAGCTCACGTGGGGTCTACAATGAGCAGTTCTTC.

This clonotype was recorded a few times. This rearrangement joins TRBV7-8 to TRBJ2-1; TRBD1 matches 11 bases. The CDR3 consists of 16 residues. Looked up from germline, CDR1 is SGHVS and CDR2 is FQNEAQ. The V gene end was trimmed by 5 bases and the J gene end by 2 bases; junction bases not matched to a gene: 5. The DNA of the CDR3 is TGTGCCAGCAGCCGTGGGACAGGGGGACCCTACAATGAGCAGTTCTTC. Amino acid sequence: CASSRGTGGPYNEQFF.

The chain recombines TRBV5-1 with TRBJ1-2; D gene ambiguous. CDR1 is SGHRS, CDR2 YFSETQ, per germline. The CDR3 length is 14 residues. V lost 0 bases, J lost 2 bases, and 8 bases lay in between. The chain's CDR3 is CASSLERSNYGYTF. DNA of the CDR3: TGCGCCAGCAGCTTGGAAAGGTCCAACTATGGCTACACCTTC.

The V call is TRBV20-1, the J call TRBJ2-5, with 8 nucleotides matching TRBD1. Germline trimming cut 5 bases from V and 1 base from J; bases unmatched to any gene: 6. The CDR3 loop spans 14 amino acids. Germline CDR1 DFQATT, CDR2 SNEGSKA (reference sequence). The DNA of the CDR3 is TGCAGTGCTCCCGGGACAGGACCCCAAGAGACCCAGTACTTC. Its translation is CSAPGTGPQETQYF.